A single sample gave rise to the 4 T cell receptor beta chains below, sequenced in a study of T-cell reconstitution after alpha-beta-depleted transplantation in children. A library of TCRbeta sequences, prepared with unique molecular identifiers, was generated. TCRdb ran MiXCR on the PCR reads and lists one entry per CDR3 protein. This sample yields almost 250,000 distinct CDR3 sequences, of which roughly 24% are seen a single time; about 2.6% belongs to the top ten. The material sequenced was PBMCs, taken before TCRalphabeta/CD19-depleted stem cell transplant. These receptors all stem from a girl aged 2-15 years with Fanconi anemia, due to receive a stem cell transplant.

The V gene is TRBV29-1, the J gene TRBJ2-1; D is unclear. The ends were cut back, 4 bases at V and 1 base at J, with 14 bases in the middle. From germline, CDR1 is SQVTM and CDR2 ANQGSEA. The CDR3 covers 15 residues. For the CDR3, the DNA is TGCAGCGTTGTCCAAGTGTCCCTGTCCTACAATGAGCAGTTCTTC. Its protein is CSVVQVSLSYNEQFF.

This clonotype has a count of ten or more. V usage is TRBV7-2 and J usage is TRBJ1-1; D ambiguous. V was trimmed by 5 bases and J by 1 base, leaving 11 bases between them. The CDR3 extends over 14 amino acids. Germline V gene lookup returns CDR1 SGHTA and CDR2 FQGNSA. The CDR3 nucleotides are TGTGCCAGCAGCGGGAGCCACGCGAACACTGAAGCTTTCTTT. Translating it yields CASSGSHANTEAFF.

The chain combines TRBV5-1 with TRBJ2-5, with 10 positions matching TRBD1. V was pared by 4 bases and J by 0 bases, with 3 bases of the junction left unmatched. CDR1 and CDR2 (germline): SGHRS, YFSETQ. This CDR3 is 15 amino acids long. The CDR3 nucleotides are TGCGCCAGCAGCCAGGGACAGGGGTACCAAGAGACCCAGTACTTC. Protein: CASSQGQGYQETQYF.

This rearrangement joins TRBV3-1 to TRBJ2-3; D unresolved. CDR1 is LGHDT, CDR2 YNNKEL, per germline (reference sequence). The CDR3 extends over 13 amino acids. The ends were cut back, 3 bases at V and 4 bases at J, with 8 bases in the middle. The chain's CDR3 is CASSHLIADTQYF. In DNA, the CDR3 is TGTGCCAGCAGCCATTTAATCGCAGATACGCAGTATTTT.